This is a list of T cell receptor beta chains from one sample in a study of T cells in Graves' hyperthyroidism and ophthalmopathy. TCRdb reprocessed the multiplex PCR reads via MiXCR and lists one record per CDR3 protein. Among approximately 600,000 distinct CDR3 sequences listed, under 25% were seen once. The specimen was blood. The receptor source for this set is a young man with Graves' ophthalmopathy. Each CDR3 is given with its conserved first and last residue. The D gene is left open where the match is weak.

>TRBJ2-7|TRBV28|.
CASKPGRATYEQYF
>TRBJ2-7|TRBV7-2|.
CASSYTGGTRSYEQYF
>TRBJ2-1|TRBV28|TRBD2
CASMLAGESYNEQFF
>TRBJ2-1|TRBV4-2|TRBD2
CASSSRTGGGREGEQFF
>TRBJ2-7|TRBV28|TRBD2
CASSFPGLTYEQYF
>TRBJ2-1|TRBV5-1|.
CASSWRGQKYNEQFF
>TRBJ2-3|TRBV24-1|TRBD2
CATRWRETTDTQYF
>TRBJ2-7|TRBV2|.
CASSASLQTYEQYF
>TRBJ2-7|TRBV27|TRBD1
CASSHSDRVSEQYF
>TRBJ2-3|TRBV28|.
CASRLDWNTQYF
>TRBJ2-7|TRBV24-1|.
CATSDPRGSTYEQYF
>TRBJ2-3|TRBV28|TRBD1
CASISGQYTDTQYF
>TRBJ2-1|TRBV10-3|TRBD1
CAISEDRVGSEQFF
>TRBJ1-1|TRBV18|TRBD1
CASSSQGTEAFF
>TRBJ2-5|TRBV7-9|TRBD1
CASSFPQGAEETQYF
>.|TRBV6-1|.
CASSPGDSTYEQFF
>TRBJ1-1|TRBV13|TRBD1
CASSWGTANTEAFF
>TRBJ1-1|TRBV4-1|.
CASSQRAGVNTEAFF
>TRBJ1-1|TRBV28|TRBD1
CAGSGQGVSYLGLNTEAFF
>TRBJ2-2|TRBV5-6|TRBD1
CASSLTRQGSVTGELFF
>TRBJ2-1|TRBV12-5|.
CASGSLLAKKGEQFF
>TRBJ2-1|TRBV3-1|.
CASSQLKGNEQFF
>TRBJ1-1|TRBV4-1|.
CASSQVLGMNTEAFF
>TRBJ2-3|TRBV11-2|TRBD2
CASSRTSGRTTDTQYF
>TRBJ1-5|TRBV2|TRBD1
CASSEGQGNQPQHF
>TRBJ2-1|TRBV7-9|.
CASSRSQAEYSYNEQFF
>TRBJ1-5|TRBV28|.
CASSLRGLGNQPQRF
>TRBJ1-2|TRBV10-3|.
CAIGTGGANYGYTF
>TRBJ2-3|TRBV5-1|TRBD2
CASSTGLAGTDTQYF
>TRBJ2-2|TRBV5-1|TRBD1
CASSPSDRGRTGELFF
>TRBJ2-7|TRBV19|.
CASSLDFSPGEQYF
>TRBJ2-5|TRBV6-2/TRBV6-3|.
CASNFDNRETQYF
>TRBJ1-1|TRBV7-2|.
CASSLVAGNTEAFF
>TRBJ1-4|TRBV7-9|.
CASSSGGVNEKLFF